Listed here are 7 T cell receptor beta chains from one sample, sequenced in a study of CD8+CD57+ T cells in acquired aplastic anemia (dated by TCRdb to about 2018). Sequenced using an Illumina HiSeq 2000. Profiling of TCR beta VDJ combinations and CDR3 sequences used genomic DNA as the template. TCRdb reworked the public reads: Q25 trimming with fastp, MiXCR clone assembly, productive beta chains retained. Each entry merges the rows of one CDR3 protein and shows their most common DNA and genes. This sample gives some 280,000 distinct CDR3 sequences in total; roughly 50% of them show up just once. The ten biggest clones cover 7.5% to 9% of the sample. The material sequenced was sorted CD4+, CD8+, or CD8+CD57+ T cells (not recorded which) from PBMCs. The source is a human donor with severe aplastic anemia or a healthy control (not recorded which).

In its sample, this clonotype was seen a few times. The rearrangement links TRBV7-3 to TRBJ2-5, with TRBD2 identical over 12 bases. Germline V gives CDR1 SGHTA, CDR2 FQGTGA. There are 14 residues in the CDR3. The trim removed 6 bases at V and 4 bases at J, leaving 3 bases unmatched. This CDR3 is CASRLTSGGETQYF. CDR3 nucleotide sequence: TGTGCCAGCAGGTTGACTAGCGGGGGAGAGACCCAGTACTTC. Variable domain in full (rest from reference TRBV7-3 and TRBJ2-5): GAGVSQTPSNKVTEKGKYVELRCDPISGHTALYWYRQSLGQGPEFLIYFQGTGAADDSGLPNDRFFAVRPEGSVSTLKIQRTERGDSAVYLCASRLTSGGETQYFGPGTRLLVL.

This clonotype has only a few counts. This sequence joins TRBV7-9 and TRBJ2-7; D uncertain. The CDR3 length is 13 residues. V was clipped by 0 bases and J by 6 bases, with 9 bases between them. Looked up from germline, CDR1 is SEHNR and CDR2 is FQNEAQ (reference sequence). Here the CDR3 DNA reads TGTGCCAGCAGCTTAGCTGCGCCAGCCGAGCAGTACTTC. This gives the protein CASSLAAPAEQYF.

J is TRBJ2-1 and V is TRBV10-3, with 7 bases lining up with TRBD2. The trim removed 8 bases at V and 6 bases at J, leaving 13 bases unmatched. Looked up from germline, CDR1 is ENHRY and CDR2 is SYGVKD. This CDR3 contains 15 residues. CDR3 in amino acids: CAIAMELAAANEQFF. In DNA form, the CDR3 reads TGTGCCATCGCCATGGAGCTAGCGGCCGCCAATGAGCAGTTCTTC.

On this clonotype: One end of the junction fails to match germline, which may point to a read error. J is TRBJ1-3 and V is TRBV5-1; D gene unclear. The length of the CDR3 is 14 residues. Germline V gene data show CDR1 as SGHRS and CDR2 as YFSETQ. The CDR3 region is CASSRLVYGNTIYF. The CDR3 region has the DNA TGTGCCAGCAGCCGCCTGGTTTACGGAAACACCATATATTTT.

This CDR3 reads CASSDAGKSYNEQFF. CDR3 DNA: TGTGCCAGCAGTGATGCAGGGAAGTCTTACAATGAGCAGTTCTTC. V gene TRBV25-1 combines with J gene TRBJ2-1; D is possibly TRBD1 (5 bases). Trimming pared 3 bases from V and 4 bases from J, leaving 13 bases between. In germline, CDR1 is MGHDK, CDR2 SYGVNS. This CDR3 region has 15 residues.

This clonotype was seen a few times. The chain has TRBV7-2 and TRBJ1-2; the match to TRBD1 covers 8 bases. The CDR3 sequence is 13 residues long. CDR1 is SGHTA and CDR2 is FQGNSA in the germline V gene. V was clipped by 4 bases and J by 7 bases; unmatched bases: 5. CDR3 bases: TGTGCCAGCAGCTCGGACAGGGAGGGTGGCTACACCTTC. Translation gives CASSSDREGGYTF.

The V gene is TRBV7-6, the J gene TRBJ2-7, with D maybe TRBD2 (6 bases). Germline lookup yields CDR1 SGHVS and CDR2 FNYEAQ. V was pared by 2 bases and J by 1 base, with 21 bases between. This CDR3 is 18 amino acids long. DNA for the CDR3: TGTGCCAGCAGCTTACGGGCTAGCGTCTTTCCCGAGTCCTACGAGCAGTACTTC. Residues: CASSLRASVFPESYEQYF.